The 22 T cell receptor beta chains below come from one sample, sequenced in a study of T-cell memory formation after mild COVID-19 (dated by TCRdb to the early 2020s). Library preparation was by 5' RACE. Reads for this sample came from an Illumina NovaSeq 6000. TCRdb took the public reads, trimmed them with fastp at Q25, ran MiXCR for clone calling and kept in-frame beta chains. Identical CDR3 protein sequences are pooled into one entry, listed with their most common genes and DNA. This sample comprises a few hundred thousand distinct CDR3 sequences, under 15% of them detected only once. Around 21% of the sample is taken by the ten largest. Input material: PBMCs or a T cell subset sorted from them (not recorded which). Receptors were obtained from a young man who had mild COVID-19 (a few samples of this study predate the infection). The sample titles of this study are shuffled in the database, so cell type and time point are left out; the donor was told from shared clones.

This clonotype has just a few counts. One end of the junction varies from germline; a read error may be responsible. The V call is TRBV2, the J call TRBJ1-5; 7 bases map to TRBD1. CDR3 length: 16 amino acids. Germline CDR1 reads SNHLY; CDR2 reads FYNNEI. The CDR3 DNA reads as TGTGCCAGCAGTGACCCCGGAAGAGGGGGCAAACAGCCCCAGCATTTT. This translates into CASSDPGRGGKQPQHF.

The V call is TRBV5-5, the J call TRBJ1-4; 10 bases line up with TRBD1. With 3 bases clipped from V and 2 bases from J, the junction kept 4 bases outside the gene matches. This CDR3 spans 16 amino acids. The V gene's germline CDR1 is SGHKS and CDR2 YYEKEE (reference sequence). The CDR3, as DNA: TGTGCCAGCAGCTGGGACAGGGGAAGGACTAATGAAAAACTGTTTTTT. This translates into CASSWDRGRTNEKLFF.

This clonotype occurred many times. The chain links TRBV3-1 to TRBJ2-3, with D unresolved. V dropped 1 base and J dropped 2 bases, with 7 bases sitting between them. This CDR3 is 14 amino acids long. Germline CDR1 reads LGHDT; CDR2 reads YNNKEL (reference sequence). The CDR3 loop reads CASSQALSTDTQYF. The DNA for the CDR3 is TGTGCCAGCAGCCAAGCGCTCTCCACAGATACGCAGTATTTT.

This clonotype was seen only a few times. This chain connects TRBV20-1 to TRBJ2-4; no clear D gene. The length of the CDR3 is 15 residues. Trimming took 3 bases from V and 4 from J, leaving 16 bases between them. The germline gives CDR1 DFQATT, CDR2 SNEGSKA (reference sequence). This CDR3 is CSARFVGYPKNIQYF. CDR3 sequence (DNA): TGCAGTGCTAGGTTCGTCGGGTACCCGAAAAACATTCAGTACTTC.

This clonotype was counted between two and nine times. V usage is TRBV7-2 and J usage is TRBJ1-5; no clear D. CDR1 is SGHTA and CDR2 is FQGNSA in the germline V gene. V was cut by 5 bases and J by 3 bases, with 8 bases left in between. The CDR3 consists of 13 residues. The CDR3 region has the DNA TGTGCCAGCAGCAAAGGGCACAATCAGCCCCAGCATTTT. It yields the protein CASSKGHNQPQHF.

The chain employs TRBV7-2 and TRBJ1-3, with D unresolved. Germline lookup yields CDR1 SGHTA and CDR2 FQGNSA. This CDR3 region has 17 residues. With 1 base removed from V and 0 bases from J, the gap between germline ends came to 13 bases. In nucleotides, the CDR3 is TGTGCCAGCAGCTTAGGACCCCTTAGCGGCTCTGGAAACACCATATATTTT. Protein sequence: CASSLGPLSGSGNTIYF.

The V call is TRBV19, the J call TRBJ2-5, with D unclear. With 5 bases removed from V and 6 bases from J, the gap between germline ends came to 19 bases. There are 15 residues in the CDR3. The germline CDR1 and CDR2 sequences are LNHDA and SQIVND (reference sequence). The CDR3 reads CASSDSVQFRKTQYF. In DNA form, the CDR3 reads TGTGCCAGTAGTGACTCGGTTCAGTTTCGAAAGACCCAGTACTTC.

This clonotype was recorded a few times. The CDR3 sequence is CASSYGGGPTYNEQFF. CDR3 DNA: TGTGCCAGCAGTTACGGCGGGGGCCCTACCTACAATGAGCAGTTCTTC. The chain recombines TRBV6-5 with TRBJ2-1; weak D call: TRBD2 (7 bases). Germline V lookup: CDR1 MNHEY, CDR2 SVGAGI. Deletions cut 2 bases from V and 2 bases from J, with 13 bases between. This CDR3 spans 16 amino acids.

This clonotype was seen at least ten times. This rearrangement joins TRBV30 to TRBJ2-3; D is possibly TRBD1 (7 bases). The CDR3 extends over 15 amino acids. Germline loops: CDR1 GTSNPN, CDR2 SVGIG (reference sequence). Trimming pared 1 base from V and 4 bases from J, leaving 15 bases between. In DNA form, the CDR3 reads TGTGCCTGGAGTGGCGCAGGGGGGTTCGCAGATACGCAGTATTTT. It translates to CAWSGAGGFADTQYF.

This clonotype has more than one count but fewer than ten. The J gene is TRBJ2-3, the V gene TRBV4-2, with 8 bases that match TRBD2. The CDR3 extends over 16 amino acids. The ends lost 0 bases at V and 4 bases at J; junction bases unmatched: 6. In germline, CDR1 is LGHNA, CDR2 YNFKEQ. The CDR3 reads CASSQERGGRSDTQYF. The CDR3 bases are TGTGCCAGCAGCCAAGAACGGGGGGGCAGATCAGATACGCAGTATTTT.

This chain uses TRBV11-3 with TRBJ2-1, with D possibly being TRBD2 (6 bases). CDR3 length equals 14 residues. Deletions cut 2 bases from V and 6 bases from J, with 11 bases between. Germline V gene lookup returns CDR1 SGHNT and CDR2 YENEEA. The CDR3 DNA reads as TGTGCCAGCAGCTTACGGGAGCTTGCCAATGAGCAGTTCTTC. Amino acid sequence: CASSLRELANEQFF.

This clonotype occurred a few times. The genes are TRBV11-2 and TRBJ1-1, with 7 bases fitting TRBD1. The V and J ends lost 8 bases and 7 bases, in that order; junction bases with no gene match: 10. The germline gives CDR1 SGHAT, CDR2 FQNNGV. This CDR3 comprises 13 residues. The CDR3 DNA follows: TGTGCCAGCGGATTCACGCGGGACAGTGAAGCTTTCTTT. Translation: CASGFTRDSEAFF.

This clonotype has a single count. This chain uses TRBV12-3 or TRBV12-4 with TRBJ1-5; D call uncertain. V was shortened by 8 bases and J by 0 bases, with 17 bases between the two germline ends. The CDR3 extends over 16 amino acids. The CDR3 loop is CASGQTGHYSNQPQHF. Here the CDR3 DNA reads TGTGCCAGCGGTCAAACTGGGCACTATAGCAATCAGCCCCAGCATTTT.

CDR3 in amino acids: CASGQGRGDTEAFF. In DNA form, the CDR3 reads TGCGCCAGCGGACAGGGGAGAGGGGACACTGAAGCTTTCTTT. The chain recombines TRBV4-1 with TRBJ1-1, with TRBD1 matching over 9 bases. J lost 3 bases, V lost 8 bases, and 7 bases had no gene match. Per the germline V gene, CDR1 is MGHRA and CDR2 is YSYEKL. The CDR3 has 14 amino acids.

This chain joins TRBV7-3 and TRBJ2-3; 12 bases line up with TRBD2. The trim removed 5 bases at V and 5 bases at J, leaving 11 bases unmatched. The germline V gene encodes CDR1 SGHTA and CDR2 FQGTGA. This CDR3 has 17 amino acids. CDR3 protein: CASSPRLAGASVDTQYF. For the CDR3, the DNA is TGTGCCAGCAGCCCGAGACTAGCGGGGGCGTCAGTAGATACGCAGTATTTT.

Only a few counts were recorded for this clonotype. V gene TRBV24-1 combines with J gene TRBJ2-5, with D unclear. Germline loops: CDR1 KGHDR, CDR2 SFDVKD. This CDR3 contains 14 residues. Deletions cut 3 bases from V and 4 bases from J, with 11 bases between. CDR3 sequence reads: CATSDAQTGETQYF. DNA of the CDR3: TGTGCCACCAGTGATGCTCAGACTGGAGAGACCCAGTACTTC.

This clonotype was found a few times. One junction end disagrees with the germline gene, perhaps due to a read error. The chain is built from TRBV9 and TRBJ2-1; 15 bases align to TRBD2. Germline V gene sequence: CDR1 SGDLS, CDR2 YYNGEE. The CDR3 sequence is 15 residues long. CDR3 in amino acids: CASSPWTSGGADPTF. Here the CDR3 DNA reads TGTGCCAGCAGCCCATGGACTAGCGGGGGGGCGGACCCCACCTTC.

This clonotype was recorded a few times. This rearrangement joins TRBV5-1 to TRBJ2-5; 8 positions match TRBD1. Looked up from germline, CDR1 is SGHRS and CDR2 is YFSETQ. The CDR3 length is 16 residues. V was clipped by 4 bases and J by 4 bases; unmatched bases: 12. CDR3 protein: CASSLGGQGFGETQYF. DNA of the CDR3: TGCGCCAGCAGCCTTGGCGGACAGGGTTTTGGAGAGACCCAGTACTTC.

The chain uses TRBV6-5 and TRBJ2-3, with 9 bases lining up with TRBD1. Germline V CDR1 and CDR2: MNHEY, SVGAGI. V lost 8 bases to trimming and J lost 2 bases; unmatched junction nucleotides: 8. The length of the CDR3 is 15 residues. The CDR3 sequence is CASSLQGANTDTQYF. CDR3 sequence (DNA): TGTGCCAGCTCATTACAGGGGGCAAACACAGATACGCAGTATTTT.

This clonotype has just a few counts. The chain links TRBV15 to TRBJ1-2; D perhaps matches TRBD1 (6 bases). Germline V gene data show CDR1 as LNHNV and CDR2 as YYDKDF (reference sequence). The V gene lost 5 bases and the J gene lost 7 bases, with 11 bases spanning the gap. This CDR3 spans 12 amino acids. Here the CDR3 DNA reads TGTGCCACCAGCGGGACACGGCCTGGCTACACCTTC. Translation: CATSGTRPGYTF.

This rearrangement joins TRBV9 to TRBJ1-6, with unresolved D. The germline V gene has CDR1 SGDLS and CDR2 YYNGEE. The CDR3 spans 13 residues. V lost 2 bases and J 7 bases, leaving 7 bases between the germline ends. The CDR3: CASSVSYNSPLHF. Here the CDR3 DNA reads TGTGCCAGCAGCGTCAGTTACAATTCACCCCTCCACTTT.

J is TRBJ2-1 and V is TRBV7-2; 9 positions agree with TRBD2. Germline CDR1 SGHTA, CDR2 FQGNSA. Unmatched junction bases numbered 8, after V lost 8 bases and J lost 0 bases. The CDR3 spans 16 residues. The CDR3 DNA sequence: TGTGCCAGCCCCGCGATAGCGGGGGCCTCCTACAATGAGCAGTTCTTC. Its protein is CASPAIAGASYNEQFF. The whole variable domain, filled in from reference TRBV7-2 and TRBJ2-1, reads GAGVSQSPSNKVTEKGKDVELRCDPISGHTALYWYRQSLGQGLEFLIYFQGNSAPDKSGLPSDRFSAERTGGSVSTLTIQRTQQEDSAVYLCASPAIAGASYNEQFFGPGTRLTVL.